The next 15 T cell receptor beta chains were all read from a single sample in a study of vaccination effects on CD4 cells after COVID-19. Viral peptide pools were used in the ViraFEST assay to expand antigen-specific CD4+ T cells, and sequencing came afterward. With more than 9 days of culture completed, CD4+ T cells were isolated. Between March and December 2020, the person had a SARS-CoV-2 infection that PCR confirmed. Sequenced by immunoSEQ multiplex PCR; TCRdb stores in-frame clones only, minus some. This table holds 20,000 to 30,000 clones, roughly four fifths found once. Their antigens are not known. Specimen: CD4+ T cells from PBMCs cultured with SARS-CoV-2 spike peptides, collected before COVID-19 vaccination. The receptors here all came from a human donor who had a prior SARS-CoV-2 infection.

The rearrangement links TRBV2 to TRBJ1-6; perhaps TRBD1 as D (6 bases). The V gene's germline CDR1 is SNHLY and CDR2 FYNNEI. Trimming pared 6 bases from V and 8 bases from J, leaving 14 bases between. The CDR3 consists of 14 residues. The CDR3 DNA reads as TGTGCCAGCAGGCGGGACACCGAATATTCACCCCTCCACTTT. Translation: CASRRDTEYSPLHF.

The chain couples TRBV19 to TRBJ1-1, with TRBD1 matching over 7 bases. J gave up 4 bases and V 3 bases, and 5 bases lay outside the gene matches. This CDR3 is 14 amino acids long. Per germline, CDR1 LNHDA and CDR2 SQIVND (reference sequence). CDR3 protein: CASSIHQGGTEAFF. The CDR3 coding sequence is TGTGCCAGTAGTATCCATCAGGGGGGCACTGAAGCTTTCTTT.

The chain joins TRBV7-3 to TRBJ2-1; no firm D call. V gave up 2 bases and J gave up 8 bases, with 13 bases separating them. The V gene's germline CDR1 is SGHTA and CDR2 FQGTGA. This CDR3 spans 14 amino acids. CDR3 loop: CASSLQPLPYEQFF. CDR3 bases: TGTGCCAGCAGCTTACAACCGCTCCCATATGAGCAGTTCTTC.

V and J are TRBV24-1 and TRBJ2-3; D gene ambiguous. The V gene lost 6 bases and the J gene lost 2 bases, with 8 bases spanning the gap. CDR3 length: 13 residues. CDR1 KGHDR and CDR2 SFDVKD come from the germline V gene. CDR3 sequence: CATSRATTDTQYF. As DNA, the CDR3 is TGTGCCACCAGTCGGGCCACCACAGATACGCAGTATTTT.

The rearrangement uses TRBV2 and TRBJ1-2; D unclear. V lost 2 bases to trimming and J lost 3 bases, with 4 bases between them. The CDR3 runs 12 residues. The germline V gene has CDR1 SNHLY and CDR2 FYNNEI. The CDR3 DNA reads as TGTGCCAGCAGTGAAAGGGACTATGGCTACACCTTC. Protein sequence: CASSERDYGYTF.

The chain has TRBV19 and TRBJ2-2; D gene unclear. Trimming stripped 0 bases from V and 10 bases from J, with 12 bases between. The CDR3 covers 14 residues. The germline V gene encodes CDR1 LNHDA and CDR2 SQIVND (reference sequence). CDR3 bases: TGTGCCAGTAGTATAGACAAGAGTAACGAGGAGCTGTTTTTT. It yields the protein CASSIDKSNEELFF.

This clone was seen only a few times. The chain carries TRBV9 and TRBJ1-3; D is uncertain. Per the germline V gene, CDR1 is SGDLS and CDR2 is YYNGEE. The CDR3 runs 15 residues. Trimming stripped 1 base from V and 0 bases from J, with 8 bases between. DNA for the CDR3: TGTGCCAGCAGCGTATCGCCAGGCTCTGGAAACACCATATATTTT. It yields the protein CASSVSPGSGNTIYF.

This chain links TRBV13 with TRBJ1-2; D call uncertain. The germline V gene encodes CDR1 PRHDT and CDR2 FYEKMQ (reference sequence). CDR3 length equals 11 residues. V was shortened by 6 bases and J by 12 bases, with 14 bases between the two germline ends. Written as DNA, the CDR3 is TGTGCCAGCAGAGCATCAGGTGCCCACACCTTC. Protein product: CASRASGAHTF.

The rearrangement uses TRBV2 and TRBJ1-5, with a tentative D call TRBD1 (6 bases). CDR1 is SNHLY, CDR2 FYNNEI, per germline. CDR3 length: 17 residues. Trimming pared 4 bases from V and 7 bases from J, leaving 23 bases between. The DNA of the CDR3 is TGTGCCAGCAGTGGGGGGGCTGGGGTGGGGGCCGGACAGCCCCAGCATTTT. Its protein is CASSGGAGVGAGQPQHF. Full variable domain (outside the CDR3, taken from reference TRBV2 and TRBJ1-5): EPEVTQTPSHQVTQMGQEVILRCVPISNHLYFYWYRQILGQKVEFLVSFYNNEISEKSEIFDDQFSVERPDGSNFTLKIRSTKLEDSAMYFCASSGGAGVGAGQPQHFGDGTRLSIL.

In its sample, this clone was seen a few times. V and J are TRBV6-1 and TRBJ2-7; no firm D call. The CDR3 length is 17 residues. The V end was cut by 2 bases, the J end by 1 base, with 18 bases between. Germline CDR1 MNHNS, CDR2 SASEGT. CDR3: CASSERMMVGYSYEQYF. Written as DNA, the CDR3 is TGTGCCAGCAGTGAAAGAATGATGGTTGGCTATTCCTACGAGCAGTACTTC.

This rearrangement joins TRBV19 to TRBJ2-4; 8 nucleotides line up with TRBD2. Germline loops: CDR1 LNHDA, CDR2 SQIVND (reference sequence). J was trimmed by 8 bases and V by 5 bases; bases with no gene match: 14. The CDR3 is 16 amino acids. CDR3: CASSFRLAGSGDIQYF. The CDR3 DNA reads as TGTGCCAGTAGTTTTAGGCTAGCGGGTTCGGGAGACATTCAGTACTTC.

This clone was counted a few times. J is TRBJ1-1 and V is TRBV20-1; D is undetermined. This CDR3 contains 13 residues. CDR1 is DFQATT, CDR2 SNEGSKA, per germline (reference sequence). The V end lost 3 bases, the J end lost 6 bases, and 14 bases lay between the germline ends. The DNA for the CDR3 is TGCAGTGCTAGTTGGGTTGGTTTCGCTGAAGCTTTCTTT. As protein: CSASWVGFAEAFF.

Worth noting for this clone: Other nucleotide sequences from this sample produce the same CDR3. The chain carries TRBV12-3 or TRBV12-4 and TRBJ1-3; D gene ambiguous. Trimming stripped 8 bases from V and 0 bases from J, with 5 bases between. CDR3 length equals 12 residues. The CDR3: CASSNSGNTIYF. The CDR3 bases are TGTGCCAGCTCGAACTCTGGAAACACCATATATTTT.

V gene TRBV9 combines with J gene TRBJ1-2; D unresolved. V shed 0 bases and J shed 8 bases, with 14 bases lying between them. This CDR3 comprises 14 residues. Germline V lookup: CDR1 SGDLS, CDR2 YYNGEE. CDR3 DNA sequence: TGTGCCAGCAGCGTAGAGGTTGCCTTGGGGGGCTACACCTTC. Its translation is CASSVEVALGGYTF.

CDR3 sequence: CASSLSPGTSGETQYF. The CDR3 nucleotides read TGTGCCAGCAGCTTAAGCCCCGGGACTAGCGGAGAGACCCAGTACTTC. The chain combines TRBV5-4 with TRBJ2-5, with 11 bases matching TRBD2. Germline CDR1 reads SGHNT; CDR2 reads YYREEE (reference sequence). The CDR3 extends over 16 amino acids. The J segment lost 4 bases and the V segment lost 2 bases, leaving 7 bases of the junction unmatched.